What follows are 30 T cell receptor beta chains derived from one specimen sequenced in a study of blood T cell repertoires in COVID-19. TCRdb keeps only in-frame clones here, not all; method: immunoSEQ multiplex PCR. The sample lists 95,000 to 150,000 clones; around 84% were seen once. Material: PBMCs or T cells enriched from blood (not recorded which). These receptors were taken from a young woman who had recovered from COVID-19.

A single count supports this clone. The V gene is TRBV10-1, the J gene TRBJ2-4; D possibly corresponds to TRBD1 (5 bases). From germline, CDR1 is WNHNN and CDR2 SYGVQD (reference sequence). V lost 6 bases, J lost 0 bases, and 12 bases lay in between. The CDR3 extends over 15 amino acids. DNA of the CDR3: TGCGCCAGCAGGGTGACAGCTCTAGCCAAAAACATTCAGTACTTC. It yields the protein CASRVTALAKNIQYF.

The chain is built from TRBV7-8 and TRBJ2-1; D is undetermined. Germline V gene lookup returns CDR1 SGHVS and CDR2 FQNEAQ. This CDR3 is built from 10 residues. Trimming removed 1 base at V and 12 bases at J, with 4 bases between. The CDR3 loop is CASSLVGQFF. The CDR3 coding sequence is TGTGCCAGCAGCTTAGTCGGGCAGTTCTTC. Looking up the rest from reference TRBV7-8 and TRBJ2-1 gives the full variable domain: GAGVSQSPRYKVAKRGQDVALRCDPISGHVSLFWYQQALGQGPEFLTYFQNEAQLDKSGLPSDRFFAERPEGSVSTLKIQRTQQEDSAVYLCASSLVGQFFGPGTRLTVL.

The chain combines TRBV7-8 with TRBJ2-2; the match to TRBD2 covers 12 bases. Trimming removed 6 bases from V and 5 bases from J; junction bases left unmatched: 4. Germline V lookup: CDR1 SGHVS, CDR2 FQNEAQ. The CDR3 is 15 residues long. The CDR3 DNA follows: TGTGCCAGCAGAACCCTAGCGGGGGGGACCGGGGAGCTGTTTTTT. Protein sequence: CASRTLAGGTGELFF. The whole variable domain, remainder taken from reference TRBV7-8 and TRBJ2-2, is GAGVSQSPRYKVAKRGQDVALRCDPISGHVSLFWYQQALGQGPEFLTYFQNEAQLDKSGLPSDRFFAERPEGSVSTLKIQRTQQEDSAVYLCASRTLAGGTGELFFGEGSRLTVL.

The J gene is TRBJ2-1, the V gene TRBV2; tentative D call: TRBD2 (6 bases). V was pared by 7 bases and J by 5 bases, with 15 bases between. Germline CDR1 and CDR2: SNHLY and FYNNEI. The CDR3 covers 14 residues. CDR3 DNA: TGTGCCAGCATAGGTAGCGGAGTGCACAATGAGCAGTTCTTC. The encoded protein is CASIGSGVHNEQFF.

This clone is a singleton in its sample. V and J are TRBV28 and TRBJ2-3, with TRBD2 identical over 12 bases. With V trimmed by 9 bases and J by 1 base, 14 bases remained unmatched. The CDR3 covers 18 residues. Looked up from germline, CDR1 is MDHEN and CDR2 is SYDVKM. The CDR3: CASGLAGNSWAGTDTQYF. DNA for the CDR3: TGTGCCAGTGGACTAGCGGGAAATTCGTGGGCGGGCACAGATACGCAGTATTTT.

The chain combines TRBV29-1 with TRBJ1-2, with D possibly being TRBD1 (6 bases). From germline, CDR1 is SQVTM and CDR2 ANQGSEA. This CDR3 is built from 11 residues. V dropped 8 bases and J dropped 12 bases, with 19 bases sitting between them. CDR3 sequence: CSTRGPGHHTF. The CDR3 region has the DNA TGCAGCACAAGAGGACCGGGACACCACACCTTC.

The chain joins TRBV20-1 to TRBJ2-1; 12 positions agree with TRBD2. Germline V CDR1 and CDR2: DFQATT, SNEGSKA (reference sequence). CDR3 length equals 17 residues. The trim removed 3 bases at V and 4 bases at J, leaving 10 bases unmatched. CDR3 DNA sequence: TGCAGTGCTAGTGGCCTAGCGGGAGGGCAAGGGTACAATGAGCAGTTCTTC. Translating gives CSASGLAGGQGYNEQFF.

This clone was observed once. The V and J genes are TRBV5-1 and TRBJ1-5; TRBD1 aligns across 9 bases. The CDR3 length is 20 residues. The junction had 16 bases not matched to a gene; V was cut back by 3 bases and J by 0 bases. Germline V gene lookup returns CDR1 SGHRS and CDR2 YFSETQ. The CDR3 DNA reads as TGCGCCAGCAGCTGGGGTTGCGAGACAGGGGGTTCGGATAGCAATCAGCCCCAGCATTTT. This sequence encodes CASSWGCETGGSDSNQPQHF.

The chain combines TRBV28 with TRBJ1-4; D is unresolved. Germline lookup yields CDR1 MDHEN and CDR2 SYDVKM. V was shortened by 4 bases and J by 7 bases, with 13 bases between the two germline ends. The CDR3 contains 14 residues. The CDR3: CASSSSGSREKLFF. The CDR3 DNA reads TGTGCCAGCAGTTCGAGCGGGAGCCGTGAAAAACTGTTTTTT.

The chain joins TRBV19 to TRBJ2-3, with TRBD1 matching over 9 bases. CDR1 is LNHDA, CDR2 SQIVND, per germline (reference sequence). The CDR3 covers 19 residues. The V segment lost 4 bases and the J segment 0 bases; nucleotides outside the gene matches: 14. The CDR3 region is CASSNPYPWTGVSTDTQYF. CDR3 nucleotides: TGTGCCAGTAGTAACCCTTACCCCTGGACAGGGGTCAGCACAGATACGCAGTATTTT.

V gene TRBV19 combines with J gene TRBJ2-4, with D maybe TRBD2 (5 bases). V shed 4 bases and J shed 4 bases, with 11 bases lying between them. The CDR3 is 14 amino acids. Germline values: CDR1 LNHDA, CDR2 SQIVND (reference sequence). This CDR3 is CASSRPGGKNIQYF. In DNA, the CDR3 is TGTGCCAGTAGTAGACCCGGAGGAAAAAACATTCAGTACTTC.

The chain links TRBV5-4 to TRBJ1-6; no firm D call. Between the trimmed V and J ends, which lost 7 bases and 11 bases, there was a span of 16 bases. Germline V lookup: CDR1 SGHNT, CDR2 YYREEE (reference sequence). There are 13 residues in the CDR3. CDR3 region: CASQDGKRAPLHF. DNA of the CDR3: TGTGCCAGCCAGGACGGAAAGAGGGCACCCCTCCACTTT.

V and J are TRBV15 and TRBJ2-3; 10 nucleotides align to TRBD2. Germline CDR1 and CDR2: LNHNV and YYDKDF (reference sequence). V shed 0 bases and J 0 bases; nucleotides not matched to a gene: 9. CDR3 size: 19 residues. For the CDR3, the DNA is TGTGCCACCAGCAGAGATCCTAGCGGGAGTGGGGGAAGCACAGATACGCAGTATTTT. Its translation is CATSRDPSGSGGSTDTQYF.

The chain couples TRBV19 to TRBJ1-6; unclear D gene. The CDR3 sequence is 16 residues long. Between the trimmed V and J ends, which lost 7 bases and 7 bases, there was a span of 20 bases. Germline CDR1 LNHDA, CDR2 SQIVND (reference sequence). This CDR3 is CASTKETPSGNSPLHF. In DNA form, the CDR3 reads TGTGCCAGTACTAAGGAAACTCCGTCCGGGAATTCACCCCTCCACTTT.

V usage is TRBV4-3 and J usage is TRBJ1-5; D unresolved. This CDR3 region has 13 residues. Between the trimmed V and J ends, which lost 1 base and 5 bases, there was a span of 6 bases. Germline V gene data show CDR1 as LGHNA and CDR2 as YSLEER. The CDR3 bases are TGCGCCAGCAGCCAAGTAACAGATCAGCCCCAGCATTTT. The encoded protein is CASSQVTDQPQHF.

The rearrangement links TRBV2 to TRBJ1-6, with D possibly TRBD1 on 5 matching bases. The V gene's germline CDR1 is SNHLY and CDR2 FYNNEI. The CDR3 extends over 13 amino acids. V shed 8 bases and J shed 8 bases, with 13 bases lying between them. The CDR3 here is CASGGGEYSPLHF. CDR3 coding DNA: TGTGCCAGCGGGGGGGGTGAATATTCACCCCTCCACTTT.

The chain combines TRBV7-2 with TRBJ2-7; D call uncertain. The V end lost 1 base, the J end lost 0 bases, and 7 bases lay between the germline ends. Germline assignment: CDR1 SGHTA and CDR2 FQGNSA. The CDR3 has 14 amino acids. The CDR3 DNA follows: TGTGCCAGCAGCTTAGGACACAGCTCCTACGAGCAGTACTTC. It encodes CASSLGHSSYEQYF.

The chain carries TRBV15 and TRBJ2-7; tentative D call: TRBD2 (5 bases). CDR1 is LNHNV, CDR2 YYDKDF, per germline (reference sequence). Trimming removed 1 base from V and 5 bases from J, with 15 bases in between. This CDR3 comprises 15 residues. The CDR3 sequence is CATSRAVEGSNEQYF. The CDR3 DNA follows: TGTGCCACCAGCAGAGCCGTAGAGGGATCCAACGAGCAGTACTTC.

The chain recombines TRBV3-1 (or the pseudogene TRBV3-2) with TRBJ2-1, with 10 bases identical to TRBD1. The V and J ends lost 3 bases and 13 bases, in that order; junction bases with no gene match: 9. Germline values: CDR1 LGHDT, CDR2 YNNKEL (reference sequence). CDR3 length equals 14 residues. CDR3 sequence (DNA): TGTGCCAGCAGCCAGTGGCCCCGGGACAGGGGACAGTTCTTC. It is translated as CASSQWPRDRGQFF.

The chain uses TRBV6-5 and TRBJ2-1, with D maybe TRBD2 (6 bases). The CDR3 spans 14 residues. Trimming removed 0 bases from V and 10 bases from J, with 13 bases in between. Per germline, CDR1 MNHEY and CDR2 SVGAGI. The CDR3 spells CASSYSITGLEQFF. CDR3 DNA sequence: TGTGCCAGCAGTTACTCGATCACGGGACTCGAGCAGTTCTTC.

The chain carries TRBV15 and TRBJ1-5; D not certain. Germline V gene sequence: CDR1 LNHNV, CDR2 YYDKDF (reference sequence). The length of the CDR3 is 14 residues. Deletions cut 3 bases from V and 1 base from J, with 7 bases between. CDR3 nucleotides: TGTGCCACCAGCAGGCGGCTGAGCAATCAGCCCCAGCATTTT. This gives the protein CATSRRLSNQPQHF.

This chain uses TRBV4-3 with TRBJ2-7, with TRBD1 as a possible D gene (6 bases). The germline V and J ends were trimmed by 3 bases and 3 bases, with 12 bases remaining between them. Germline V gene sequence: CDR1 LGHNA, CDR2 YSLEER. The CDR3 runs to 14 residues. CDR3 DNA sequence: TGCGCCAGCAGCCAGGGTGACAGGCTCTACGAGCAGTACTTC. Its protein is CASSQGDRLYEQYF.

The chain employs TRBV28 and TRBJ1-1; 9 bases fit TRBD1. V was pared by 5 bases and J by 1 base, with 5 bases of the junction left unmatched. The germline V gene encodes CDR1 MDHEN and CDR2 SYDVKM. The CDR3 is made up of 15 amino acids. The CDR3 loop reads CASSAGTGRNTEAFF. CDR3 bases: TGTGCCAGCAGTGCCGGGACAGGGAGGAACACTGAAGCTTTCTTT.

This clone was detected a few times. The chain carries TRBV4-3 and TRBJ2-6; D is unresolved. Between the trimmed V and J ends, which lost 0 bases and 0 bases, there was a span of 6 bases. Germline V gene sequence: CDR1 LGHNA, CDR2 YSLEER. CDR3 length equals 16 residues. The DNA of the CDR3 is TGCGCCAGCAGCCAAGATGTCGGCTCTGGGGCCAACGTCCTGACTTTC. Protein sequence: CASSQDVGSGANVLTF.

This clone was seen only once. The chain couples TRBV28 to TRBJ2-5; D might be TRBD1 (5 bases). The CDR3 runs to 14 residues. Germline CDR1 MDHEN, CDR2 SYDVKM. The germline V and J ends were trimmed by 2 bases and 5 bases, with 12 bases remaining between them. The CDR3 DNA reads TGTGCCAGCAGTTTAAGGCAGGGTGGCGAGACCCAGTACTTC. Residues: CASSLRQGGETQYF.

The DNA of the CDR3 is TGTGCCAGCAGCACAACTGGACTAGCGGGTCCCACAGATACGCAGTATTTT. Its protein is CASSTTGLAGPTDTQYF. The V call is TRBV11-2, the J call TRBJ2-3; 11 bases are shared with TRBD2. The V segment lost 5 bases and the J segment 2 bases; nucleotides outside the gene matches: 9. CDR1 SGHAT and CDR2 FQNNGV come from the germline V gene. The CDR3 length is 17 residues.

The V call is TRBV9, the J call TRBJ2-1; 13 nucleotides line up with TRBD2. V gave up 4 bases and J gave up 6 bases; unmatched junction bases: 7. The CDR3 consists of 16 residues. Germline V gives CDR1 SGDLS, CDR2 YYNGEE. This CDR3 reads CASSPYTSGRANEQFF. The CDR3, as DNA: TGTGCCAGCAGCCCCTATACTAGCGGGAGGGCCAATGAGCAGTTCTTC.

The CDR3 DNA follows: TGTGCCAGCAGTTCTGAAGGGGCTGGGCTTTGGGGCTACACCTTC. Protein: CASSSEGAGLWGYTF. The chain links TRBV6-5 to TRBJ1-2, with D perhaps TRBD1 (5 bases). The germline CDR1 and CDR2 sequences are MNHEY and SVGAGI. V lost 4 bases and J lost 8, with 20 bases in between. The CDR3 sequence is 15 residues long.

The genes are TRBV5-1 and TRBJ1-4; tentatively, D is TRBD1 (6 bases). V was clipped by 4 bases and J by 0 bases, with 16 bases between them. Germline-derived CDR1 and CDR2 are SGHRS and YFSETQ. The CDR3 contains 17 residues. The CDR3 DNA reads as TGCGCCAGCAGCCCCCTGGGACATTTTACAACTAATGAAAAACTGTTTTTT. Protein: CASSPLGHFTTNEKLFF.

This clone showed up just once. This sequence joins TRBV7-9 and TRBJ2-7; a possible D gene is TRBD1 (5 bases). CDR3 length: 15 amino acids. Germline CDR1 and CDR2: SEHNR and FQNEAQ (reference sequence). The ends were cut back, 1 base at V and 7 bases at J, with 17 bases in the middle. The DNA of the CDR3 is TGTGCCAGCAGCTTAGTCGCGCAGGGTTTTGGGGAGCAGTACTTC. Its protein product is CASSLVAQGFGEQYF.